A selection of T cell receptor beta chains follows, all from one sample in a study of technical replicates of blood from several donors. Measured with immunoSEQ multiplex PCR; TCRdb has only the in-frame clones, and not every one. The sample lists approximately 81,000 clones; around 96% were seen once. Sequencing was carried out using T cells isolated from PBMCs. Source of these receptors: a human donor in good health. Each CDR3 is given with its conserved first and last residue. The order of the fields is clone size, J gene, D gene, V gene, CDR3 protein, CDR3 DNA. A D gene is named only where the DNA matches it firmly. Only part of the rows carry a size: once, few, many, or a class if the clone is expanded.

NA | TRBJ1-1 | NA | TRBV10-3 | CATRTELNTEAFF | TGTGCCACCAGGACGGAGTTGAACACTGAAGCTTTCTTT
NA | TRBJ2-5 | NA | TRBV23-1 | CASSHPRSGETQYF | TGCGCCAGCAGCCACCCCCGGAGCGGTGAGACCCAGTACTTC
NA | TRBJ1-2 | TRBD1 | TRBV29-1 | CSDELGQGANYGYTF | TGCAGCGACGAATTGGGACAGGGAGCGAACTATGGCTACACCTTC
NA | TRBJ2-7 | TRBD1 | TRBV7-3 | CASSSIGQGLYEQYF | TGTGCCAGCAGCTCAATCGGACAGGGGCTATACGAGCAGTACTTC
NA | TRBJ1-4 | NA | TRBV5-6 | CASSLDQGKNEKLFF | TGTGCCAGCAGCTTAGACCAGGGGAAGAATGAAAAACTGTTTTTT
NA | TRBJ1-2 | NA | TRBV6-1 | CASSDRGHNYGYTF | TGTGCCAGCAGTGATAGGGGCCATAACTATGGCTACACCTTC
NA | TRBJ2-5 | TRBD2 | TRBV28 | CASSSSGTTWRETQYF | TGTGCCAGCAGTTCGTCCGGGACTACCTGGCGTGAGACCCAGTACTTC
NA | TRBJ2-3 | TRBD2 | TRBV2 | CASRVLAGTDTQYF | TGTGCCTCTAGGGTGCTAGCGGGAACAGATACGCAGTATTTT
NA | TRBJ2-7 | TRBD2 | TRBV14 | CASSQFQITFPSGTPYEQYF | TGTGCCAGCAGCCAATTTCAGATTACGTTCCCTAGCGGGACCCCCTACGAGCAGTACTTC
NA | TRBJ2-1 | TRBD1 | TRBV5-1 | CASSLGDRVYNEQFF | TGCGCCAGCAGCTTAGGGGACAGGGTGTACAATGAGCAGTTCTTC
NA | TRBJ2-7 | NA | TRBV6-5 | CASSHLDSRYEQYF | TGTGCCAGCAGCCATTTGGACAGTCGATACGAGCAGTACTTC
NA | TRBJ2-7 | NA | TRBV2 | CASRMFPSYEQYF | TGTGCCAGCCGCATGTTCCCCAGCTACGAGCAGTACTTC
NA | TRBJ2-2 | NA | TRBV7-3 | CASSLGPGQGTGELFF | TGTGCCAGCAGCTTAGGTCCAGGGCAGGGAACCGGGGAGCTGTTTTTT
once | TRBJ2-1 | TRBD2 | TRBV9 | CASTSGTSGGNEQFF | TGTGCCAGCACCTCCGGGACTAGCGGGGGGAATGAGCAGTTCTTC
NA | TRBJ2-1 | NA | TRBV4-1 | CASSQGVRGGTYNEQFF | TGCGCCAGCAGCCAAGGGGTGAGGGGGGGGACCTACAATGAGCAGTTCTTC
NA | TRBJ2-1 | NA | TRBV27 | CASSPGTGAYNEQFF | TGTGCCAGCAGTCCGGGCACAGGAGCCTACAATGAGCAGTTCTTC
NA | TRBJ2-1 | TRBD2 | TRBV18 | CASSPPLPYGLADYNEQFF | TGTGCCAGCTCACCACCGTTGCCCTATGGACTAGCGGACTACAATGAGCAGTTCTTC
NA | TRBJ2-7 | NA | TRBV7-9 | CASSLTGETYEQYF | TGTGCCAGCAGCTTAACGGGAGAGACCTACGAGCAGTACTTC
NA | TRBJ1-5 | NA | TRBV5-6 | CASSFGGVNQPQHF | TGTGCCAGCAGCTTTGGGGGCGTCAATCAGCCCCAGCATTTT
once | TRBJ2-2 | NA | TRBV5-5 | CASSQAGQTNTGELFF | TGTGCCAGCAGCCAAGCGGGACAAACGAACACCGGGGAGCTGTTTTTT
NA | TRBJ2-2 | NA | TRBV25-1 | CASSRIQRGELFF | TGTGCCAGCAGTCGTATTCAGCGCGGGGAGCTGTTTTTT
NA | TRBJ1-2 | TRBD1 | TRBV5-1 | CASSLGPGQGSTYTF | TGCGCCAGCAGCTTGGGTCCGGGACAGGGATCAACCTACACCTTC
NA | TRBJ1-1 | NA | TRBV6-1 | CASSGFLNTEAFF | TGTGCCAGCAGCGGTTTCCTGAACACTGAAGCTTTCTTT
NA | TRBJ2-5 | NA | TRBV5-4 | CASSRFQGIQETQYF | TGTGCCAGCAGCCGTTTCCAGGGCATCCAAGAGACCCAGTACTTC
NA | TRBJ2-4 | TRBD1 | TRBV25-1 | CASSAKQGAWNIQYF | TGTGCCAGCAGTGCAAAGCAGGGGGCCTGGAACATTCAGTACTTC
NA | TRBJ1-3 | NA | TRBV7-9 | CASRLSSVRQPGNTIYF | TGTGCCAGCAGACTCTCCTCAGTACGACAGCCTGGAAACACCATATATTTT
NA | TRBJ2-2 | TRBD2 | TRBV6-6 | CASSYGLAEYTGELFF | TGTGCCAGCAGTTACGGGCTAGCGGAATACACCGGGGAGCTGTTTTTT
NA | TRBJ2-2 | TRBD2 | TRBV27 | CASSFRRGAGELFF | TGTGCCAGCAGTTTCCGACGGGGGGCCGGGGAGCTGTTTTTT
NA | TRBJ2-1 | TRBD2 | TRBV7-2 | CASSSAGTSGGEEQFF | TGTGCCAGCAGCTCAGCCGGGACTAGCGGGGGAGAGGAGCAGTTCTTC
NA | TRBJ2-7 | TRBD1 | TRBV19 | CASSLGQGASYEQYF | TGTGCCAGTAGCCTAGGACAGGGGGCTTCCTACGAGCAGTACTTC
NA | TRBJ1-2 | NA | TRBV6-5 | CASSYRQGYGYTF | TGTGCCAGCAGTTACAGGCAGGGATATGGCTACACCTTC
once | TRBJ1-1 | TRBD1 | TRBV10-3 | CAISWGGQGAGAEAFF | TGTGCCATCAGTTGGGGGGGACAGGGGGCTGGGGCTGAAGCTTTCTTT
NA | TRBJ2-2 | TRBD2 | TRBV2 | CASSGLAGTGELFF | TGTGCCAGCAGTGGACTAGCGGGAACCGGGGAGCTGTTTTTT
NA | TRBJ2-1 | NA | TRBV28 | CASQDRDNEQFF | TGTGCCAGCCAAGACAGAGACAATGAGCAGTTCTTC
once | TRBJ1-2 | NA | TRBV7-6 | CASSLEGEGPSGYTF | TGTGCCAGCAGCTTAGAAGGAGAGGGTCCATCTGGCTACACCTTC
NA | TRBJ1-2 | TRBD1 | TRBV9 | CASSVVSWDSAGYTF | TGTGCCAGCAGCGTAGTGAGTTGGGACAGTGCTGGCTACACCTTC
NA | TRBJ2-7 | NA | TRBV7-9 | CASRTTGYYEQYF | TGTGCCAGCAGAACGACAGGTTACTACGAGCAGTACTTC
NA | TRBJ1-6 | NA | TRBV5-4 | CASSLSGDDAPLHF | TGTGCCAGCAGCTTGTCCGGGGATGACGCACCCCTCCACTTT
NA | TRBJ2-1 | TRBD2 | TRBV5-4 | CASSLPTSGGAVEQFF | TGTGCCAGCAGCTTGCCGACTAGCGGGGGGGCCGTGGAGCAGTTCTTC
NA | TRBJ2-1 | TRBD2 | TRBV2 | CASTGTSGNNEQFF | TGTGCCAGCACCGGGACTAGCGGGAACAATGAGCAGTTCTTC
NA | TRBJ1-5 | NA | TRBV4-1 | CASSQDSPGLVNQPQHF | TGCGCCAGCAGCCAAGATTCGCCGGGTTTGGTCAATCAGCCCCAGCATTTT
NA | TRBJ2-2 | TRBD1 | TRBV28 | CATATGLLFTGELFF | TGTGCCACCGCGACAGGGCTGCTCTTCACCGGGGAGCTGTTTTTT
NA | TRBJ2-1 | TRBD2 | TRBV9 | CASSVASGGPNEQFF | TGTGCCAGCAGCGTAGCCAGCGGGGGGCCCAATGAGCAGTTCTTC
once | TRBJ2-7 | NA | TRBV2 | CASLPLAGGQRSYEQYF | TGTGCCAGCCTCCCGCTGGCCGGGGGACAGAGATCCTACGAGCAGTACTTC
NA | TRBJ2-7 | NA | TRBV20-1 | CSVGNYEQYF | TGCAGTGTCGGGAACTACGAGCAGTACTTC
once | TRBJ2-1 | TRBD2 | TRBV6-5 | CASSYWGSGLRNEQFF | TGTGCCAGCAGTTACTGGGGTAGCGGGCTCCGGAATGAGCAGTTCTTC
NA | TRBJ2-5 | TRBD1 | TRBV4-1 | CASSHSDRPETQYF | TGCGCCAGCAGCCATTCGGACAGGCCAGAGACCCAGTACTTC
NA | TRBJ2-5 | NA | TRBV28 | CASSSTLKTQYF | TGTGCCAGCAGTTCTACGCTGAAGACCCAGTACTTC
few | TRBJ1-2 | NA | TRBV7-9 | CASSLAPQRTRYGYTF | TGTGCCAGCAGCTTAGCGCCACAGAGAACTAGGTATGGCTACACCTTC
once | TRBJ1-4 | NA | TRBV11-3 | CASKVWRRKNEKLFF | TGTGCCAGCAAAGTGTGGAGGAGGAAAAATGAAAAACTGTTTTTT